These 5 T cell receptor beta chains share one sample of origin, sequenced in a study of T cells in Graves' hyperthyroidism and ophthalmopathy. The investigators amplified TCR beta CDR3 regions from RNA transcripts. The study used the HTBI primer set for a first-round RT-PCR of the TCR CDR3. In TCRdb, the multiplex PCR reads were re-called with MiXCR into one record per CDR3 protein. The sample carries 500,000 to 700,000 distinct CDR3 sequences, 16% recorded once. The source material was blood. The receptors were gathered from a woman under 30 with Graves' hyperthyroidism.

CDR3 in DNA: TGTGCCAGCAGTCCAGAGCCGGGACGGCGGAACACTGAAGCTTTCTTT. This sequence encodes CASSPEPGRRNTEAFF. J is TRBJ1-1 and V is TRBV6-1, with a possible D match to TRBD1 (5 bases). Trimming pared 5 bases from V and 1 base from J, leaving 17 bases between. Germline V gene lookup returns CDR1 MNHNS and CDR2 SASEGT. This CDR3 region has 16 residues.

This rearrangement joins TRBV20-1 to TRBJ2-3; D possibly corresponds to TRBD2 (5 bases). The CDR3 spans 16 residues. V dropped 0 bases and J dropped 0 bases, with 13 bases sitting between them. Germline V CDR1 and CDR2: DFQATT, SNEGSKA (reference sequence). The chain's CDR3 is CSARDPSGPSTDTQYF. CDR3 nucleotide sequence: TGCAGTGCTAGAGATCCCAGCGGCCCTAGCACAGATACGCAGTATTTT.

This clonotype was recorded at least ten times. The chain combines TRBV12-3 or TRBV12-4 with TRBJ1-1; no clear D gene. This CDR3 spans 11 amino acids. Between the trimmed V and J ends, which lost 6 bases and 7 bases, there was a span of 9 bases. The CDR3 DNA reads as TGTGCCAGCAGCTGGTCCTATGAAGCTTTCTTT. This encodes CASSWSYEAFF.

This clonotype has a single count. This chain links TRBV9 with TRBJ1-3; 7 bases match TRBD1. The CDR3 length is 16 residues. The ends lost 0 bases at V and 1 base at J; junction bases unmatched: 4. Germline-derived CDR1 and CDR2 are SGDLS and YYNGEE. In nucleotides, the CDR3 is TGTGCCAGCAGCGTAGGGCAGGGGGTATCTGGAAACACCATATATTTT. The encoded protein is CASSVGQGVSGNTIYF.

There are a few counts of this clonotype. The V gene is TRBV28, the J gene TRBJ2-5, with D possibly TRBD2 on 6 matching bases. Trimming stripped 4 bases from V and 13 bases from J, with 16 bases between. Germline CDR1 MDHEN, CDR2 SYDVKM. The CDR3 loop spans 12 amino acids. CDR3 protein: CASSWGEASVYF. The CDR3 nucleotides are TGTGCCAGCAGTTGGGGGGAAGCCTCCGTGTACTTC.